This T cell receptor beta chain was found in a study of a mutant IDH1 vaccine in newly diagnosed glioma. Across the study: The initiation of vaccination occurred 4-6 weeks after radiotherapy alone, or with temozolomide cycles. Weeks 35 and 47 hosted visits V12 and V13, respectively. General observations from the study: The vaccine induced immune responses, and these occurred in 80% to 95% of patients.

The table lists this clone with a count of one. Its antigen is unidentified. V lost 0 bases to trimming and J lost 1 base, with 8 bases between them. The CDR3 consists of 15 residues. Germline V gives CDR1 LGHNA, CDR2 YNFKEQ. The time point denotes: week 35, safety follow-up. In the vaccine, a single dose held 300 ug of the mutant IDH1 20-mer peptide, along with topical imiquimod. Eight vaccinations reached patients in weeks 1, 3, 5, 7, 11, 15, 19 and 23. Produced via immunoSEQ multiplex PCR; TCRdb's table is partial and in-frame only. The sample lists approximately 62,000 clones; around 84% were seen once.

The chain employs TRBV4-2 and TRBJ2-3, with D possibly matching TRBD2 (5 bases). The sample consisted of PBMCs, taken from a glioma patient whose treatment included an IDH1 peptide vaccine. This TCR derives from a man aged 30 to 39 with glioma. CDR3 nucleotide sequence: TGTGCCAGCAGCCAAGAGGAACTAGGCACAGATACGCAGTATTTT. It is translated as CASSQEELGTDTQYF.